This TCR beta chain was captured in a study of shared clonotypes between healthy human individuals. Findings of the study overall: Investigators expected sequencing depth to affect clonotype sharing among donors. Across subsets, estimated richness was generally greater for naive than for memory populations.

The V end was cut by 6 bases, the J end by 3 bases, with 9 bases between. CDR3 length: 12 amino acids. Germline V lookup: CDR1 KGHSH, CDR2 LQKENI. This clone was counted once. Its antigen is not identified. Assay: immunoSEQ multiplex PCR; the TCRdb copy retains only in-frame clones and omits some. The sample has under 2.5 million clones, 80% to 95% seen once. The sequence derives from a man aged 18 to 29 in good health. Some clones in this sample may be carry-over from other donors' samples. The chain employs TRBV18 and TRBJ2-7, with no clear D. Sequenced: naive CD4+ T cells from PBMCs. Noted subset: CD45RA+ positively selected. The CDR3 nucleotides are TGTGCCAGCTCCCAGAGTAACTACGAGCAGTACTTC. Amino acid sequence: CASSQSNYEQYF.